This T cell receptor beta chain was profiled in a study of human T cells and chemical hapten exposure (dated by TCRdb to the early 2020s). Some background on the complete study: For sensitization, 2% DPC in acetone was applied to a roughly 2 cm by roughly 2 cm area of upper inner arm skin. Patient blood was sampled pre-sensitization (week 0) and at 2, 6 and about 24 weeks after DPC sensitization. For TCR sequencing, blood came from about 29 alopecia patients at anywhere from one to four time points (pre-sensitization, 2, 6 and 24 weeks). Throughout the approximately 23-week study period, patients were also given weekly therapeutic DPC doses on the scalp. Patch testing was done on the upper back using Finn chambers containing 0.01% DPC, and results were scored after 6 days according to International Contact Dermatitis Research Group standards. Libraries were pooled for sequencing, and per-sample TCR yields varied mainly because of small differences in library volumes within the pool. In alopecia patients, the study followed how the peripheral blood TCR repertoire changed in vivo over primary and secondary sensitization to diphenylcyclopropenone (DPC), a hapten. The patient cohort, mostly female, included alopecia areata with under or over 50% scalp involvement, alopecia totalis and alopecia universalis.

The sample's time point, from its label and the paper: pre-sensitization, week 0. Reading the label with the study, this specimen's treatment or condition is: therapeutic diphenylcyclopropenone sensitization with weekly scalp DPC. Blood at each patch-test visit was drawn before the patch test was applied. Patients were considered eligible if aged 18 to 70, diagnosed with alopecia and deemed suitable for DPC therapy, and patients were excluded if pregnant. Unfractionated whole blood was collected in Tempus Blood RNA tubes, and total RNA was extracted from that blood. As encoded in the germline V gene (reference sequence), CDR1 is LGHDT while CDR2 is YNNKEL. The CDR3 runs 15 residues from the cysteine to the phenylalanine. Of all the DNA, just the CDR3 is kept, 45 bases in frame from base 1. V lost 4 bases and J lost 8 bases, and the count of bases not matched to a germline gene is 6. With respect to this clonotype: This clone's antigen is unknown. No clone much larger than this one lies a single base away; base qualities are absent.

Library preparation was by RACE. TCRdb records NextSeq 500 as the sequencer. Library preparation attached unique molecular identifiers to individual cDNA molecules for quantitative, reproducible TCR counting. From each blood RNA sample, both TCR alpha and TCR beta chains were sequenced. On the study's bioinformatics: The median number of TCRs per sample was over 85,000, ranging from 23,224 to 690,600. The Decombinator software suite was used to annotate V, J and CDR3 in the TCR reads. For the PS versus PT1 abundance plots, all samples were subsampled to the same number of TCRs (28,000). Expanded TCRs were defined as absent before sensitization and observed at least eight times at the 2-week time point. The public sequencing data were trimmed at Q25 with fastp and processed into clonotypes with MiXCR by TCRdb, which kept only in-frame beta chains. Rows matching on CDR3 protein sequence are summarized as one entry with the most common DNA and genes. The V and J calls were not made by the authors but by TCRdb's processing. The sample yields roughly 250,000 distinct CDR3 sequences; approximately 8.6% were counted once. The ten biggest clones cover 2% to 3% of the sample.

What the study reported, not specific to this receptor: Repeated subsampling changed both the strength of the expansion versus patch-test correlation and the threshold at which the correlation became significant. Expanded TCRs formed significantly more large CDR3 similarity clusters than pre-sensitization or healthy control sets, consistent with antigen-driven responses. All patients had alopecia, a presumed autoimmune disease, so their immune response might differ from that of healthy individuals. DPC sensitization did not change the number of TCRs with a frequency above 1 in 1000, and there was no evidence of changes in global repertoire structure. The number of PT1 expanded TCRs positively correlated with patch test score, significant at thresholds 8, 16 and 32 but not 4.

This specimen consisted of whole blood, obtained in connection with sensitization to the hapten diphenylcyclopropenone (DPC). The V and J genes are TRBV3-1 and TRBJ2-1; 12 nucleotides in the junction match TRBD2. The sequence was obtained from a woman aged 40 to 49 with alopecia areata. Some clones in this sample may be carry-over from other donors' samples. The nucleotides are TGTGCCAGCAGCCCACCGACTAGCGGGAGCCATGAGCAGTTCTTC. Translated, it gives CASSPPTSGSHEQFF.